One and the same sample provided the 8 T cell receptor beta chains below, sequenced in a study of shared clonotypes between healthy human individuals. Sequencing used immunoSEQ multiplex PCR; TCRdb keeps in-frame clones, though not all of them. The table includes hundreds of thousands of clones, 80% to 95% detected once. The naive CD8 fraction comprised CD45RO-negative cells positively selected for CCR7 and excluded terminally differentiated effector memory CD45RA+ cells. The sequenced sample was naive CD8+ T cells sorted from blood. Every receptor here comes from a man younger than 45 in good health.

CDR3: CASSLFTGTPTHAEAFF. CDR3 nucleotides: TGCGCCAGCAGCTTATTTACCGGGACGCCAACCCACGCTGAAGCTTTCTTT. The chain links TRBV5-1 to TRBJ1-1; D perhaps matches TRBD1 (5 bases). Trimming removed 2 bases at V and 6 bases at J, with 23 bases between. CDR1 and CDR2 from the germline V gene are SGHRS and YFSETQ. This CDR3 spans 17 amino acids.

V and J are TRBV4-3 and TRBJ1-5; 8 bases fit TRBD1. Unmatched junction bases numbered 21, after V lost 2 bases and J lost 3 bases. Germline V gene lookup returns CDR1 LGHNA and CDR2 YSLEER. The CDR3 covers 21 residues. CDR3 sequence (DNA): TGCGCCAGCAGCCAAAGATCTCAGGGGGCAATAGGATTCCCAAACAATCAGCCCCAGCATTTT. It specifies CASSQRSQGAIGFPNNQPQHF.

The CDR3 loop reads CASSPGTSGRTDTQYF. Written as DNA, the CDR3 is TGTGCCAGCAGCCCGGGGACTAGCGGGAGAACAGATACGCAGTATTTT. The rearrangement uses TRBV7-3 and TRBJ2-3, with TRBD2 identical over 14 bases. Germline V gives CDR1 SGHTA, CDR2 FQGTGA. CDR3 length: 16 amino acids. V shed 5 bases and J 3 bases; nucleotides not matched to a gene: 4.

The chain uses TRBV2 and TRBJ2-1, with TRBD1 as a possible D gene (5 bases). Per germline, CDR1 SNHLY and CDR2 FYNNEI. V was clipped by 3 bases and J by 7 bases, with 7 bases between them. The CDR3 sequence is 12 residues long. CDR3 DNA: TGTGCCAGCAGTGACAGGGCTAATGAGCAGTTCTTC. This gives the protein CASSDRANEQFF.

This sequence joins TRBV10-3 and TRBJ2-3, with D perhaps matching TRBD2 (6 bases). Germline V gene sequence: CDR1 ENHRY, CDR2 SYGVKD. V was shortened by 7 bases and J by 0 bases, with 17 bases between the two germline ends. The CDR3 loop spans 16 amino acids. The CDR3 nucleotides are TGTGCCATCAATCCTCGGCGGGGACCTAGCACAGATACGCAGTATTTT. Translating it yields CAINPRRGPSTDTQYF.

This chain joins TRBV28 and TRBJ2-4, with no clear D. With 5 bases removed from V and 13 bases from J, the gap between germline ends came to 12 bases. The CDR3 covers 11 residues. The V gene's germline CDR1 is MDHEN and CDR2 SYDVKM. The CDR3 DNA reads as TGTGCCAGCAGTCAAAACTACTTCCAGTACTTC. Its translation is CASSQNYFQYF.

The genes are TRBV2 and TRBJ2-3; a weak D match, TRBD2 (6 bases). V lost 2 bases and J 6 bases, leaving 18 bases between the germline ends. The CDR3 covers 16 residues. Germline values: CDR1 SNHLY, CDR2 FYNNEI. The CDR3 is CASSEPGTPFGDTQYF. The CDR3 coding sequence is TGTGCCAGCAGTGAACCGGGGACTCCCTTTGGGGATACGCAGTATTTT.

This chain links TRBV6-5 with TRBJ1-1; D ambiguous. CDR1 and CDR2 from the germline V gene are MNHEY and SVGAGI. CDR3 length: 13 residues. The V and J ends lost 6 bases and 7 bases respectively, with 15 bases between them. CDR3: CASSPLGDIEAFF. The CDR3 nucleotides are TGTGCCAGCAGCCCACTGGGAGACATTGAAGCTTTCTTT.